These 11 T cell receptor beta chains share one sample of origin, sequenced in a study of shared T cell receptors in the human thymus. Measured with immunoSEQ multiplex PCR; TCRdb has only the in-frame clones, and not every one. This sample has roughly 660,000 clones, with roughly 90% found just once. These data were also filed under a second study, of human thymus T cells.

Sequencing used thymocytes. The receptor source for this set is a boy younger than two with a congenital heart defect.

The chain is built from TRBV5-1 and TRBJ2-7; a possible D gene is TRBD1 (6 bases). Germline loops: CDR1 SGHRS, CDR2 YFSETQ. This CDR3 region has 14 residues. Trimming took off 4 bases at V and 2 bases at J, with 13 bases between the two ends. The CDR3 is CASSPQGTPYEQYF. The CDR3 coding sequence is TGCGCCAGCAGCCCACAGGGCACCCCCTACGAGCAGTACTTC.

This sequence joins TRBV18 and TRBJ2-1; D is undetermined. Trimming removed 3 bases from V and 5 bases from J, with 8 bases in between. The CDR3 covers 13 residues. The germline V gene has CDR1 KGHSH and CDR2 LQKENI. For the CDR3, the DNA is TGTGCCAGCTCACCCACCCCAGACAATGAGCAGTTCTTC. Translation gives CASSPTPDNEQFF.

The rearrangement uses TRBV2 and TRBJ2-7, with 8 nucleotides matching TRBD2. CDR3 size: 15 residues. With 5 bases clipped from V and 2 bases from J, the junction kept 8 bases outside the gene matches. From germline, CDR1 is SNHLY and CDR2 FYNNEI. The CDR3: CASSQSGGLAYEQYF. For the CDR3, the DNA is TGTGCCAGCAGTCAAAGCGGGGGTCTCGCCTACGAGCAGTACTTC.

This chain links TRBV6-5 with TRBJ2-1; 11 bases align to TRBD2. The V gene's germline CDR1 is MNHEY and CDR2 SVGAGI. Trimming took 4 bases from V and 7 from J; bases not matched to a gene: 9. The CDR3 covers 16 residues. CDR3 nucleotide sequence: TGTGCCAGCAGTTCCCAACTAGCGGGAGAGGCTAATGAGCAGTTCTTC. This encodes CASSSQLAGEANEQFF.

The rearrangement links TRBV27 to TRBJ2-1, with TRBD1 matching over 9 bases. Germline CDR1 is MNHEY and CDR2 is SMNVEV (reference sequence). The CDR3 runs to 16 residues. The V and J ends lost 7 bases and 7 bases, in that order; junction bases with no gene match: 14. CDR3 coding DNA: TGTGCCAGCACCCTAAAGGGACAGGGTTCGGGGAATGAGCAGTTCTTC. It specifies CASTLKGQGSGNEQFF.

The V and J genes are TRBV28 and TRBJ2-1; TRBD2 matches 8 bases. Germline CDR1 is MDHEN and CDR2 is SYDVKM. V lost 4 bases to trimming and J lost 7 bases; unmatched junction nucleotides: 9. The CDR3 runs 15 residues. Here the CDR3 reads CASSSPDPGGNEQFF. In DNA, the CDR3 is TGTGCCAGCAGTTCACCCGATCCGGGGGGGAATGAGCAGTTCTTC.

The chain is built from TRBV14 and TRBJ2-1; 8 bases are shared with TRBD2. Germline V gene lookup returns CDR1 SGHDN and CDR2 FVKESK. After removal of 1 base from V and 3 bases from J, the junction contained 14 bases not matched to a gene. This CDR3 contains 19 residues. In DNA form, the CDR3 reads TGTGCCAGCAGCCAAGGGGAGCGGGAGCGGAGGTGGAGCTACAATGAGCAGTTCTTC. This encodes CASSQGERERRWSYNEQFF.

The chain links TRBV28 to TRBJ2-7; D gene ambiguous. Germline V gene data show CDR1 as MDHEN and CDR2 as SYDVKM. V was trimmed by 6 bases and J by 5 bases, leaving 8 bases between them. The CDR3 is made up of 11 amino acids. The CDR3 spells CASSGYDEQYF. The CDR3 coding sequence is TGTGCCAGCAGCGGTTACGACGAGCAGTACTTC.

This clone appeared once. The CDR3 nucleotides read TGCGCCAGCAGCCATAGAATGACTAGATTGGACCAAGAGACCCAGTACTTC. Translated: CASSHRMTRLDQETQYF. The V call is TRBV4-1, the J call TRBJ2-5, with D perhaps matching TRBD2 (6 bases). CDR3 length equals 17 residues. Trimming took 3 bases from V and 0 from J, leaving 17 bases between them. Germline V lookup: CDR1 MGHRA, CDR2 YSYEKL.

There are a few counts of this clone. The chain uses TRBV25-1 and TRBJ1-5; D possibly corresponds to TRBD1 (6 bases). V lost 8 bases and J 4 bases, leaving 15 bases between the germline ends. CDR1 and CDR2 (germline): MGHDK, SYGVNS. The CDR3 consists of 14 residues. The CDR3 loop reads CASGGQGKNQPQHF. DNA for the CDR3: TGTGCCAGCGGGGGCCAGGGGAAAAATCAGCCCCAGCATTTT.

V is TRBV11-3 and J is TRBJ2-1, with 7 bases aligning to TRBD2. With 5 bases clipped from V and 7 bases from J, the junction kept 11 bases outside the gene matches. The germline gives CDR1 SGHNT, CDR2 YENEEA. The CDR3 runs to 15 residues. The CDR3 nucleotides are TGTGCCAGCAGCCCACGGGGGGTGGGTGGGAATGAGCAGTTCTTC. Its protein product is CASSPRGVGGNEQFF.